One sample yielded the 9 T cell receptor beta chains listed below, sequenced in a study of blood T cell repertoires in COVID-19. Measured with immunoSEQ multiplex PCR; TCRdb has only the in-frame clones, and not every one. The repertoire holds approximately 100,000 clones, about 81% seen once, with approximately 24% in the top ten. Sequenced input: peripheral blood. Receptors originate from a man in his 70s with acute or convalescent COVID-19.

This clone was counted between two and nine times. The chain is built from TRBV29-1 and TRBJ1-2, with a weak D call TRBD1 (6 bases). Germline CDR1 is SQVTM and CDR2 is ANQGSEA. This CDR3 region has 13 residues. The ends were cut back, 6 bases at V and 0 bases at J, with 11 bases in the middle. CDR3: CSVGAGSNYGYTF. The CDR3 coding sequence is TGCAGCGTGGGGGCAGGATCTAACTATGGCTACACCTTC. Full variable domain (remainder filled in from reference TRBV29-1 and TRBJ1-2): SAVISQKPSRDICQRGTSLTIQCQVDSQVTMMFWYRQQPGQSLTLIATANQGSEATYESGFVIDKFPISRPNLTFSTLTVSNMSPEDSSIYLCSVGAGSNYGYTFGSGTRLTVV.

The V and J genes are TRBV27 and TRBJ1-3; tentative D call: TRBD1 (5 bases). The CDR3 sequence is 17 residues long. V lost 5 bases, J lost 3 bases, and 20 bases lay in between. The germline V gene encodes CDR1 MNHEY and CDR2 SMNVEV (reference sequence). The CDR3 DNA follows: TGTGCCAGCAGTCCCGAATTTGACAGTCACTTTGGAAACACCATATATTTT. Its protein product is CASSPEFDSHFGNTIYF.

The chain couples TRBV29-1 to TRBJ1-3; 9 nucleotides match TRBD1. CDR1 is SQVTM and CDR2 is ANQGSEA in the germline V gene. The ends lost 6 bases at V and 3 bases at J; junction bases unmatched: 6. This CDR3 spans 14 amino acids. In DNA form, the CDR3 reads TGCAGCGTCCAAGACAGGGGGGATGGAAACACCATATATTTT. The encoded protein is CSVQDRGDGNTIYF.

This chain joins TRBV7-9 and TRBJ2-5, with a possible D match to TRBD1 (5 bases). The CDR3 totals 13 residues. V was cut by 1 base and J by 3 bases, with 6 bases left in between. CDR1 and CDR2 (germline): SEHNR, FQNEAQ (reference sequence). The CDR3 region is CASSLGQKETQYF. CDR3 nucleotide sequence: TGTGCCAGCAGCTTAGGACAGAAAGAGACCCAGTACTTC.

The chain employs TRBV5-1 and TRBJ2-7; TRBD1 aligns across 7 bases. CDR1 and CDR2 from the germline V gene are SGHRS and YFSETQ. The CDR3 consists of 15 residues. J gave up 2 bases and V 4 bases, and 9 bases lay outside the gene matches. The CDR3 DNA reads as TGCGCCAGCAGCGTGTCACCGGGACAGACCTACGAGCAGTACTTC. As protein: CASSVSPGQTYEQYF. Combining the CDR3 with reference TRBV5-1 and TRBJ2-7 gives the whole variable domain KAGVTQTPRYLIKTRGQQVTLSCSPISGHRSVSWYQQTPGQGLQFLFEYFSETQRNKGNFPGRFSGRQFSNSRSEMNVSTLELGDSALYLCASSVSPGQTYEQYFGPGTRLTVT.

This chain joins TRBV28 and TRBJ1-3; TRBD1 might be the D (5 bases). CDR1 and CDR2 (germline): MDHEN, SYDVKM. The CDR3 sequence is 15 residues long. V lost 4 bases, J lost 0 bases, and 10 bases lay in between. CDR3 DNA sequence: TGTGCCAGCAGTTGGGGCTCACACTCTGGAAACACCATATATTTT. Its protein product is CASSWGSHSGNTIYF. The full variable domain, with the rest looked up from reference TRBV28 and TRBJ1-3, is DVKVTQSSRYLVKRTGEKVFLECVQDMDHENMFWYRQDPGLGLRLIYFSYDVKMKEKGDIPEGYSVSREKKERFSLILESASTNQTSMYLCASSWGSHSGNTIYFGEGSWLTVV.

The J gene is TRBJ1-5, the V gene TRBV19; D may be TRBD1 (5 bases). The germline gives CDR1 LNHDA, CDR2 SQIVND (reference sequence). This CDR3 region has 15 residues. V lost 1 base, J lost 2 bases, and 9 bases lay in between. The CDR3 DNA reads TGTGCCAGTAGTATAGGGACATCTGGCAATCAGCCCCAGCATTTT. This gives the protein CASSIGTSGNQPQHF. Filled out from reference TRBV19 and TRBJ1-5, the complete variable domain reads DGGITQSPKYLFRKEGQNVTLSCEQNLNHDAMYWYRQDPGQGLRLIYYSQIVNDFQKGDIAEGYSVSREKKESFPLTVTSAQKNPTAFYLCASSIGTSGNQPQHFGDGTRLSIL.

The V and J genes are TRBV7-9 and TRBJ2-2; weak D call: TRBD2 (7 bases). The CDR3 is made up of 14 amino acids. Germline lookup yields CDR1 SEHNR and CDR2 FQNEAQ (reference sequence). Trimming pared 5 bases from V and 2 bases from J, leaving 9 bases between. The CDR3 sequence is CASSRGANTGELFF. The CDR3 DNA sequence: TGTGCCAGCAGCCGGGGGGCAAACACCGGGGAGCTGTTTTTT.

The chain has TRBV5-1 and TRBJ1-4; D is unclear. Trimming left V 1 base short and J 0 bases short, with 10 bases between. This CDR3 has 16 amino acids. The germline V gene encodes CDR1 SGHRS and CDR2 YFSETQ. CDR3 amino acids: CASSLRGSATNEKLFF. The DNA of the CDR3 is TGCGCCAGCAGCTTGCGAGGGTCTGCAACTAATGAAAAACTGTTTTTT.